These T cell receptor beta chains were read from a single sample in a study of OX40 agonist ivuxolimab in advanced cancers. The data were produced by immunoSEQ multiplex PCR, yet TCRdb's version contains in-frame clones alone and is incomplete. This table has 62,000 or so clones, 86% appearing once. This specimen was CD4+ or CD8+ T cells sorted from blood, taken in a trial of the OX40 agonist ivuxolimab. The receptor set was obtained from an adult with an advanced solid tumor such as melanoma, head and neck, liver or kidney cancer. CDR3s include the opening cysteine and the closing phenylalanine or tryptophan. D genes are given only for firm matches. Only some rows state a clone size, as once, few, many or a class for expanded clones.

CASSAGRGPEGDYGYTF,TGCGCCAGCAGCGCTGGGCGGGGGCCGGAGGGGGATTATGGCTACACCTTC,TRBV5-1,NA,NA,TRBJ1-2
CASSFRVAGGHSPLHF,TGTGCCAGCAGTTTTCGGGTCGCAGGCGGGCATTCACCCCTCCACTTT,TRBV27,NA,NA,TRBJ1-6
CASSVGKQGAGELFF,TGTGCCAGCAGCGTAGGCAAACAGGGGGCCGGGGAGCTGTTTTTT,TRBV9,NA,TRBD1,TRBJ2-2
CASSQEVRGRNTGELFF,TGTGCCAGCAGCCAAGAGGTCCGAGGGCGGAACACCGGGGAGCTGTTTTTT,TRBV4-2,NA,NA,TRBJ2-2
CASSNTITWQRGAAYEQYF,TGCGCCAGCAGTAACACTATCACATGGCAGCGGGGGGCCGCCTACGAGCAGTACTTC,TRBV5-1,NA,TRBD2,TRBJ2-7
CASSRALGGSGTDTQYF,TGCGCCAGCAGCCGGGCCTTGGGGGGTTCGGGCACAGATACGCAGTATTTT,TRBV5-1,NA,NA,TRBJ2-3
CASSSTGGGGYGYTF,TGCGCCAGCAGCTCTACCGGGGGAGGGGGCTATGGCTACACCTTC,TRBV5-1,NA,NA,TRBJ1-2
CASSSRDRGITEAFF,TGTGCCAGCAGCTCGAGGGACAGGGGGATCACTGAAGCTTTCTTT,TRBV7-8,NA,TRBD1,TRBJ1-1
CASSLHGNTEAFF,TGTGCCAGCAGTTTGCACGGTAACACTGAAGCTTTCTTT,TRBV28,NA,NA,TRBJ1-1
CASSLGALRDEQFF,TGTGCCAGCAGCTTAGGGGCCCTCCGGGATGAGCAGTTCTTC,TRBV5-5,once,NA,TRBJ2-1
CASSPAGGGNQPQHF,TGTGCCAGCAGCCCAGCGGGGGGCGGGAATCAGCCCCAGCATTTT,TRBV7-9,NA,NA,TRBJ1-5
CSANRYNEQFF,TGCAGTGCTAACAGGTACAATGAGCAGTTCTTC,TRBV20-1,NA,NA,TRBJ2-1
CASSEATQGGLYGYTF,TGTGCCAGCAGTGAAGCTACCCAGGGCGGACTTTATGGCTACACCTTC,TRBV6-1,once,NA,TRBJ1-2
CASSPGLAGVNEQFF,TGTGCCAGCTCACCGGGACTAGCGGGAGTCAATGAGCAGTTCTTC,TRBV18,NA,TRBD2,TRBJ2-1
CASSLGVGSNYGYTF,TGTGCCAGCAGCTTAGGGGTGGGATCTAACTATGGCTACACCTTC,TRBV7-2,NA,NA,TRBJ1-2
CASSPRVGSNQPQHF,TGCGCCAGCAGCCCCCGGGTCGGTAGCAATCAGCCCCAGCATTTT,TRBV4-3,NA,NA,TRBJ1-5
CASTGGAWTEAFF,TGTGCCAGCACAGGGGGCGCGTGGACTGAAGCTTTCTTT,TRBV6-6,once,TRBD1,TRBJ1-1
CASSSPSRRGGLKAFF,TGTGCCAGCAGCTCACCGTCTCGCAGGGGAGGTTTAAAAGCTTTCTTT,TRBV7-7,NA,NA,TRBJ1-1
CASRYGTGRTTEAFF,TGTGCCAGCAGGTACGGGACAGGGCGGACCACTGAAGCTTTCTTT,TRBV28,NA,TRBD1,TRBJ1-1
CASRGDSEHSPLHF,TGTGCCAGCAGGGGGGACAGTGAACATTCACCCCTCCACTTT,TRBV2,NA,TRBD1,TRBJ1-6
CASSLPPWDNTEAFF,TGTGCCAGCAGCTTGCCCCCGTGGGATAACACTGAAGCTTTCTTT,TRBV5-4,NA,NA,TRBJ1-1
CASSLGRGVRTDTQYF,TGTGCCAGCAGCTTAGGACGGGGGGTCCGCACAGATACGCAGTATTTT,TRBV7-2,NA,TRBD2,TRBJ2-3
CASSATGGIGKLFF,TGTGCCAGCAGCGCGACAGGGGGGATTGGAAAACTGTTTTTT,TRBV9,NA,TRBD1,TRBJ1-4
CASSFSGTGKDYGYTF,TGTGCCAGCAGCTTTTCCGGGACAGGGAAGGACTATGGCTACACCTTC,TRBV7-2,NA,TRBD1,TRBJ1-2
CASSLFGLEYNEQFF,TGCGCCAGCAGCTTGTTTGGACTGGAATACAATGAGCAGTTCTTC,TRBV5-1,NA,NA,TRBJ2-1
CASSLTKDQPQHF,TGTGCCAGCAGCCTGACCAAGGATCAGCCCCAGCATTTT,TRBV7-2,once,NA,TRBJ1-5
CASSPMGTGDEQFF,TGTGCCAGTAGTCCTATGGGGACTGGAGATGAGCAGTTCTTC,TRBV19,NA,NA,TRBJ2-1
CASSPLYGDADTQYF,TGTGCCAGCAGCCCCCTCTATGGGGATGCAGATACGCAGTATTTT,TRBV14,NA,NA,TRBJ2-3
CASSVDHTDTQYF,TGTGCCAGCAGCGTTGACCACACAGATACGCAGTATTTT,TRBV9,once,NA,TRBJ2-3
CASSLSQGVEEKLFF,TGTGCCAGCAGCTTATCCCAGGGGGTGGAGGAAAAACTGTTTTTT,TRBV11-2,NA,TRBD1,TRBJ1-4
CASRTGGPGGELFF,TGTGCCAGCAGAACAGGGGGGCCCGGCGGGGAGCTGTTTTTT,TRBV2,NA,TRBD1,TRBJ2-2
CASSRGSLGYGYTF,TGTGCCAGCAGCCGGGGCTCCCTGGGATATGGCTACACCTTC,TRBV7-2,NA,NA,TRBJ1-2